This T cell receptor beta chain was identified in a study of beta chain features in type 1 diabetes. Across the study: Patients looked much like healthy donors when it came to age, gender and cell yields. The examined sorted cells totaled around 100,000,000 across samples. Study results and caveats: Reduced insertions and increased deletions marked VDJ junctions in type 1 diabetes patients.

CD45RO/CCR7/CD25/CD127/CD95/CD27 separated CD4+ naive, central memory, regulatory and stem cell-like memory cells by sorting. As regards this clone: As yet, its antigen is unknown.

Expressed TCRB transcripts were sequenced after all isolated RNA was converted to cDNA. TCRdb keeps only in-frame clones here, not all; method: immunoSEQ multiplex PCR. The profile shows 450,000 to 550,000 clones, approximately 30% of them singletons. The receptor was isolated from a man aged 18 to 30 in good health. Sequencing was carried out using naive CD4+ T cells from blood.

CDR3 protein: CASSGTSGNTDTQYF. Written as DNA, the CDR3 is TGTGCCAGCAGCGGGACTAGCGGGAACACAGATACGCAGTATTTT. This rearrangement joins TRBV9 to TRBJ2-3, with TRBD2 matching over 12 bases. Germline lookup yields CDR1 SGDLS and CDR2 YYNGEE. V shed 3 bases, J shed 2 bases, and the junction held 1 base outside the gene matches. The CDR3 has 15 amino acids.